This T cell receptor beta chain was sequenced during a study of cytomegalovirus exposure and HLA in healthy donors. Both 60 Vbeta primers and 13 Jbeta primers went into the PCR. The repertoire was sequenced with immunoSEQ multiplex PCR; TCRdb's copy has only in-frame clones and lacks some. Here the sample spans about 160,000 clones, less than 85% being singletons. On this clone itself: Antigen specificity is unknown.

General study points: Judged likely to be a sequencing artifact was a cluster of highly shared sequence variants. V segments that were indistinguishable, TRBV6-2 and TRBV6-3 among them, were omitted from analysis. The authors enumerated around 150 TCR beta chains as linked to cytomegalovirus. Links to common viral pathogens appeared, in a later analysis, for several of the most significant clusters.

The germline CDR1 and CDR2 sequences are MNHNS and SASEGT. The CDR3 has 16 residues. The germline V and J ends were trimmed by 3 bases and 6 bases, with 18 bases remaining between them. The clonotype was recovered from a man aged 35 to 55 in good health and CMV-seronegative. The chain employs TRBV6-1 and TRBJ1-5; D is unclear. Sequencing was performed on PBMCs. The CDR3 loop reads CASSEARSGSLQPQHF. Here the CDR3 DNA reads TGTGCCAGCAGTGAGGCTAGGAGTGGGAGCCTTCAGCCCCAGCATTTT.